This TCR beta chain originates from a study of blood T cell repertoires in COVID-19. The assay was immunoSEQ multiplex PCR, and TCRdb's table has in-frame clones only and misses some. The repertoire holds 70,000 or so clones, with under 85% as singletons. The specimen was peripheral blood. The receptor was derived from a man aged 55 to 70 with COVID-19, enrolled during active disease.

In nucleotides, the CDR3 is TGTGCGGCGGGGGGCGAGGGGAACACTGAAGCTTTCTTT. Translated: CAAGGEGNTEAFF. The chain couples TRBV11-1 to TRBJ1-1, with D perhaps matching TRBD1 (6 bases). Germline CDR1 SGHAT, CDR2 FQDESV (reference sequence). The CDR3 runs 13 residues.